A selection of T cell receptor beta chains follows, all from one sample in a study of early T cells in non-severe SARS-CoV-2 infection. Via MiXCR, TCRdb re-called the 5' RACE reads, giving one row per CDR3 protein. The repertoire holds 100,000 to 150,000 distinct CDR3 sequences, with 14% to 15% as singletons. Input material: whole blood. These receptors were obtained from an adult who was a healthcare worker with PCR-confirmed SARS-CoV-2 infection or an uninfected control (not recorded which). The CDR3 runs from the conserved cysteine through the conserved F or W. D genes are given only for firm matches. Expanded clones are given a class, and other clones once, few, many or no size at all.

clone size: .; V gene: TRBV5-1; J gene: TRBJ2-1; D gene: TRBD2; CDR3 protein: CASSAGTSGGSRRTYNEQFF; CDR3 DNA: TGCGCCAGCAGCGCCGGGACTAGCGGGGGGTCCCGTAGGACCTACAATGAGCAGTTCTTC
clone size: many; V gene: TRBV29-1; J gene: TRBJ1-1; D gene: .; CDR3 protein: CSGWDLPMNTEAFF; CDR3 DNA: TGCAGCGGATGGGACCTCCCCATGAACACTGAAGCTTTCTTT
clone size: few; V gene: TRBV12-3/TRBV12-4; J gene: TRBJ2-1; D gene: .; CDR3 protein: CASSSGIGEQFF; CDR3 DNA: TGTGCCAGCAGTTCCGGGATCGGTGAGCAGTTCTTC
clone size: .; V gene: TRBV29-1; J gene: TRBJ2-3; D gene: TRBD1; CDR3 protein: CSVEDLEGGVDTQYF; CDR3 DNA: TGCAGCGTTGAAGATCTGGAAGGGGGCGTGGATACGCAGTATTTT
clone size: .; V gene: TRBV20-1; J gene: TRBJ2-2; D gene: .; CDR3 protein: CSALQGAGELFF; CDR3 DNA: TGCAGTGCACTACAGGGAGCCGGGGAGCTGTTTTTT
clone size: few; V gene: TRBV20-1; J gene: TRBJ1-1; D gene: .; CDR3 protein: CSAREQDTEAFF; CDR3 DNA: TGCAGTGCTAGAGAACAGGACACTGAAGCTTTCTTT
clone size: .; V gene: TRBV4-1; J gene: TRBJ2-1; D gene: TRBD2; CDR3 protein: CASSQTGTRNDEQFF; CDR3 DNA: TGCGCCAGCAGCCAAACCGGGACTAGGAACGATGAGCAGTTCTTC
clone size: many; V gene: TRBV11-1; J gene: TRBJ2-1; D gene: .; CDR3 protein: CASSPKDLYNEQFF; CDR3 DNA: TGTGCCAGCAGCCCGAAGGACTTGTACAATGAGCAGTTCTTC
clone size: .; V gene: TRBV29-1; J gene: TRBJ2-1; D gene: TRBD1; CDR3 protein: CSAYRDRGSEQFF; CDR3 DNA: TGCAGCGCATACCGGGACAGGGGATCTGAGCAGTTCTTC
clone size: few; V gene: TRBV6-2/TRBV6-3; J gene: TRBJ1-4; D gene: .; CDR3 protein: CASSRDRRRGKLFF; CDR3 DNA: TGTGCCAGCAGCCGGGACCGCCGGAGGGGAAAACTGTTTTTT
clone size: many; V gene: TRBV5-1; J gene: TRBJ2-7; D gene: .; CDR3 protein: CASSLGVTTTPYEQYF; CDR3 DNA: TGCGCCAGCAGCTTGGGAGTGACGACTACCCCCTACGAGCAGTACTTC
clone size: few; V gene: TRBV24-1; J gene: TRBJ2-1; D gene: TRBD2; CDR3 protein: CATSDGDYDEQFF; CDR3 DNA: TGTGCCACCAGTGACGGGGACTATGATGAGCAGTTCTTC
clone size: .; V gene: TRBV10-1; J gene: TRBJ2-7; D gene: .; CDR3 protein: CASPVWGYYPYEQYF; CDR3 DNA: TGCGCCAGCCCCGTGTGGGGCTACTATCCCTACGAGCAGTACTTC
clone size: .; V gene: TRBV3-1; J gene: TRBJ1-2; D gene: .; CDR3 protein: CASSPWTPAGGYTF; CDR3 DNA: TGTGCCAGCAGCCCATGGACGCCCGCAGGTGGCTACACCTTC
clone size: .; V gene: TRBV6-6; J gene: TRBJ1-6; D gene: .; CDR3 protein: CASRRSQVLSCNSPLHF; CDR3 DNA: TGTGCCAGCAGAAGGTCCCAGGTTTTATCCTGTAATTCACCCCTCCACTTT
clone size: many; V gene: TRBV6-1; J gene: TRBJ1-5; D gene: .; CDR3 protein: CASSEWGVYSNQPQHF; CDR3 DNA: TGTGCCAGCAGTGAATGGGGGGTGTATAGCAATCAGCCCCAGCATTTT
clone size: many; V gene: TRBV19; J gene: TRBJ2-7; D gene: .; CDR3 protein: CASSSPDRSEQYF; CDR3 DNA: TGTGCCAGTAGCTCCCCGGACAGATCCGAGCAGTACTTC
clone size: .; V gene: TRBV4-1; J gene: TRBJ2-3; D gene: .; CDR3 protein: CASSQDIQFTDTQYF; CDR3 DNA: TGCGCCAGCAGCCAAGACATCCAATTCACAGATACGCAGTATTTT
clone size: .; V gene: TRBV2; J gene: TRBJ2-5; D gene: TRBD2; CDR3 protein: CASSSQLAGPGKTQYF; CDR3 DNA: TGTGCCAGCAGTTCTCAGCTAGCGGGGCCGGGGAAGACCCAGTACTTC
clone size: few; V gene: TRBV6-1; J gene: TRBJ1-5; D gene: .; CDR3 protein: CASSEAQGPIFPQHF; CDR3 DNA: TGTGCCAGCAGTGAAGCGCAGGGACCGATCTTTCCCCAGCATTTT
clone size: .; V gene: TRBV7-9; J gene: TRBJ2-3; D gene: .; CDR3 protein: CASSLHTQYF; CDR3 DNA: TGTGCCAGCAGCCTTCATACGCAGTATTTT
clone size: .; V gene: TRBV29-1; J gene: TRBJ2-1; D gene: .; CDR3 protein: CSVAGYNEQFF; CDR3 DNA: TGCAGCGTTGCAGGTTACAATGAGCAGTTCTTC
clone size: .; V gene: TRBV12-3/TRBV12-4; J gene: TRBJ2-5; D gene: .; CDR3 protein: CASSSHEETQYF; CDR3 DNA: TGTGCCAGCAGTTCACACGAAGAGACCCAGTACTTC
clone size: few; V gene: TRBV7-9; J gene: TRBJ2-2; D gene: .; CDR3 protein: CASSLGGPINTGELFF; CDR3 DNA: TGTGCCAGCAGCTTAGGGGGACCGATCAACACCGGGGAGCTGTTTTTT
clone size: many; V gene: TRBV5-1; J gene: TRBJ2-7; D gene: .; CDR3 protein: CASSLGPGSREQYF; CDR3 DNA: TGCGCCAGCAGCTTGGGGCCAGGATCGAGGGAGCAGTACTTC
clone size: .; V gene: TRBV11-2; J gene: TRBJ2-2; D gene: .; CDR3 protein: CASSQASGELFF; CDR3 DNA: TGTGCCAGCAGCCAAGCAAGCGGGGAGCTGTTTTTT
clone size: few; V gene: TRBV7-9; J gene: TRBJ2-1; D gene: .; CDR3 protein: CASSLHRGVNLYNEQFF; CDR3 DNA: TGTGCCAGCAGCCTCCACCGAGGAGTGAACCTCTACAATGAGCAGTTCTTC
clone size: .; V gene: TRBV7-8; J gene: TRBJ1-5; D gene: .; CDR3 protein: CASSPVGYQNQPQHF; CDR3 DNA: TGTGCCAGCAGCCCCGTGGGGTACCAAAATCAGCCCCAGCATTTT
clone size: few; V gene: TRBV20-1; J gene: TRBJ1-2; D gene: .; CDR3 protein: CSARSLYGYTF; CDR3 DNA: TGCAGTGCTAGATCCCTCTATGGCTACACCTTC
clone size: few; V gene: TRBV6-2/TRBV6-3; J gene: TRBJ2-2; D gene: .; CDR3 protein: CASRRSTGELFF; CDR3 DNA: TGTGCCAGCAGGAGGAGCACCGGGGAGCTGTTTTTT
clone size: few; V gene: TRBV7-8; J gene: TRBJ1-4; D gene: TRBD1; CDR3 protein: CASSLMGQGNEKLFF; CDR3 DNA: TGTGCCAGCAGCTTAATGGGACAGGGGAATGAAAAACTGTTTTTT
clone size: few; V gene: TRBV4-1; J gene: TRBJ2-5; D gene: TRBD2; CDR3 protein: CASSQDRERGGLETQYF; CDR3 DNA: TGCGCCAGCAGCCAAGATCGCGAGCGGGGGGGCCTAGAGACCCAGTACTTC
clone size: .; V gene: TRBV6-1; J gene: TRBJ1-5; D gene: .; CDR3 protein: CASRGEFRQPQHF; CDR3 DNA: TGTGCCAGCAGAGGGGAGTTCCGGCAGCCCCAGCATTTT
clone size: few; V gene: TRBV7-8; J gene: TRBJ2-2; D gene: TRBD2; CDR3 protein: CASSFTRLAGGHTNTGELFF; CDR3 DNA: TGTGCCAGCAGCTTTACCCGACTAGCGGGGGGACATACGAACACCGGGGAGCTGTTTTTT
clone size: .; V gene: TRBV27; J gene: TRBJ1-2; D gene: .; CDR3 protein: CASSLWGGPRYGYTF; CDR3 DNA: TGTGCCAGCAGTTTATGGGGCGGGCCGCGGTATGGCTACACCTTC
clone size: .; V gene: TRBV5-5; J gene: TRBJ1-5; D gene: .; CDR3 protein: CASSFMWDQPQHF; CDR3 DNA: TGTGCCAGCAGCTTTATGTGGGATCAGCCCCAGCATTTT
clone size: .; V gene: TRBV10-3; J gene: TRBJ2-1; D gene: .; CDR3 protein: CAARSRENYNEQFF; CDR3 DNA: TGTGCCGCCCGAAGTAGGGAGAACTACAATGAGCAGTTCTTC
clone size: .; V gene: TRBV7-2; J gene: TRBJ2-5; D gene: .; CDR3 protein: CASSPPAKQETQYF; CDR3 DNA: TGTGCCAGCAGCCCCCCGGCCAAACAAGAGACCCAGTACTTC
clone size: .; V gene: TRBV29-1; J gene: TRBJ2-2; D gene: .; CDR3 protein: CSVVSAEGAGELFF; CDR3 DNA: TGCAGCGTTGTTTCGGCCGAGGGGGCCGGGGAGCTGTTTTTT
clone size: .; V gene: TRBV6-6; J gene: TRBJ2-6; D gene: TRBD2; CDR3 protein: CASSSGKRGVLSRANVLTF; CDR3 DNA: TGTGCCAGCAGTTCCGGGAAGCGGGGGGTTCTCTCTAGGGCCAACGTCCTGACTTTC
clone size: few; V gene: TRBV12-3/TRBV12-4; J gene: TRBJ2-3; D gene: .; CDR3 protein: CASSFEDYTDTQYF; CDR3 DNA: TGTGCCAGCAGTTTTGAGGACTACACAGATACGCAGTATTTT
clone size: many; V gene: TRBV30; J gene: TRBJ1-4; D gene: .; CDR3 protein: CAWRDFQREKLFF; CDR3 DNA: TGTGCCTGGAGAGACTTCCAAAGGGAAAAACTGTTTTTT
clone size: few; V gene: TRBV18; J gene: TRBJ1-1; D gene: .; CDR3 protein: CASSPRSVDEAFF; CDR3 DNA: TGTGCCAGCTCACCCCGCAGCGTGGATGAAGCTTTCTTT
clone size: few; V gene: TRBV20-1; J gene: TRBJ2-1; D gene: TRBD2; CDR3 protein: CSARLAGGYNEQFF; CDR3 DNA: TGCAGTGCTAGATTAGCGGGGGGGTACAATGAGCAGTTCTTC
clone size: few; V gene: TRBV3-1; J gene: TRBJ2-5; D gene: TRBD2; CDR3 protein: CASSHRTSGDFRETQYF; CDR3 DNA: TGTGCCAGCAGCCATCGGACTAGCGGGGACTTCAGAGAGACCCAGTACTTC
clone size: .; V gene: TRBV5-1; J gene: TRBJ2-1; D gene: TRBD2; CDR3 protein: CASGTSGGPGEQFF; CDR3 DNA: TGCGCCAGCGGTACTAGCGGGGGGCCCGGTGAGCAGTTCTTC
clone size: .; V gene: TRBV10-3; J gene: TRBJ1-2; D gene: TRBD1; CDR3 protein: CAISGQGVQGYGYTF; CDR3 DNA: TGTGCCATCAGCGGACAGGGAGTCCAGGGCTATGGCTACACCTTC
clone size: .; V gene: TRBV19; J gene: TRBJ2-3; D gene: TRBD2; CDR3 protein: CASSSLAGSSTDTQYF; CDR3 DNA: TGTGCCAGTAGTTCACTAGCGGGGTCTAGCACAGATACGCAGTATTTT
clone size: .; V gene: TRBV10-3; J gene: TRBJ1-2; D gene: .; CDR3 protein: CAISESASNYGYTF; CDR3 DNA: TGTGCCATCAGTGAGTCGGCGTCTAACTATGGCTACACCTTC
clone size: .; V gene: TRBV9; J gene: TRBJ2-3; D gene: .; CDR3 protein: CASSLSSTDTQYF; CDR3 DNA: TGTGCCAGCAGCCTCAGTAGCACAGATACGCAGTATTTT
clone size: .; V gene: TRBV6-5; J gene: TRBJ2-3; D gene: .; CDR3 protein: CASGVARNTDTQYF; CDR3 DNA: TGTGCCAGTGGCGTGGCCAGAAACACAGATACGCAGTATTTT
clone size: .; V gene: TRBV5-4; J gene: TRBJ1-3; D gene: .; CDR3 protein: CASSLAAGAGNTIYF; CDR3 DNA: TGTGCCAGCAGCTTGGCGGCAGGGGCTGGAAACACCATATATTTT
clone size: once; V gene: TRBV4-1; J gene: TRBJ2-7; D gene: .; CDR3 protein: CASSPKLSYEQYF; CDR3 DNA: TGCGCCAGCAGCCCCAAGCTCTCCTACGAGCAGTACTTC